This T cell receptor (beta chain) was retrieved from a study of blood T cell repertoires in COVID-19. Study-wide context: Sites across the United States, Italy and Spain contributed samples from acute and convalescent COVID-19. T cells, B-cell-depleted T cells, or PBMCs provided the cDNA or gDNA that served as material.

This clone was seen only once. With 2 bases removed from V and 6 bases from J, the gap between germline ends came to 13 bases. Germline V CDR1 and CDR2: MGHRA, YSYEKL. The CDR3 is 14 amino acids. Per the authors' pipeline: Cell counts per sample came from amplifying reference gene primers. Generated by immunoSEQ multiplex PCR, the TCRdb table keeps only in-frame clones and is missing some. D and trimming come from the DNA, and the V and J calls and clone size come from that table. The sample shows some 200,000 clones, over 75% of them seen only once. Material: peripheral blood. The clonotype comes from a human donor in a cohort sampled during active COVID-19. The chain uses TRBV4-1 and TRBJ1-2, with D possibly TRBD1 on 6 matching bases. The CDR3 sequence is CASSQRGGHDGYTF. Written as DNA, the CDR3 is TGCGCCAGCAGCCAAAGGGGGGGACACGATGGCTACACCTTC.